A single sample is the source of the 20 T cell receptor beta chains below, sequenced in a study of vaccination and CD4 T cells after COVID-19. MiXCR was run by TCRdb on the PCR reads, yielding one entry per CDR3 protein. This sample has around 20,000 distinct CDR3 sequences, with just over 60% found just once. Sequencing used CD4+ T cells from blood, obtained after SARS-CoV-2 vaccination. The receptor source for this set is a human donor who had recovered from COVID-19.

This chain uses TRBV5-8 with TRBJ2-2; TRBD2 matches 9 bases. The trim removed 0 bases at V and 5 bases at J, leaving 5 bases unmatched. This CDR3 is built from 16 residues. Germline CDR1 reads SGHTS; CDR2 reads YDEGEE. CDR3 region: CASSLVSSGGTGELFF. CDR3 bases: TGTGCCAGCAGCTTGGTCTCGAGCGGGGGGACCGGGGAGCTGTTTTTT.

The chain employs TRBV2 and TRBJ1-1; D possibly corresponds to TRBD1 (5 bases). Germline V gives CDR1 SNHLY, CDR2 FYNNEI. V was trimmed by 7 bases and J by 4 bases, leaving 19 bases between them. This CDR3 is 15 amino acids long. The CDR3 nucleotides are TGTGCCAGCACCCCTACGGGGGGTAGGAGCACTGAAGCTTTCTTT. Protein: CASTPTGGRSTEAFF.

V gene TRBV7-9 combines with J gene TRBJ1-5; D gene ambiguous. The germline V gene has CDR1 SEHNR and CDR2 FQNEAQ (reference sequence). The CDR3 contains 12 residues. Trimming took off 1 base at V and 3 bases at J, with 1 base between the two ends. This CDR3 reads CASSLVNQPQHF. CDR3 bases: TGTGCCAGCAGCTTAGTCAATCAGCCCCAGCATTTT.

This chain joins TRBV7-3 and TRBJ2-7; 8 nucleotides agree with TRBD2. CDR3 length: 13 residues. With V trimmed by 5 bases and J by 5 bases, 5 bases remained unmatched. The germline V gene has CDR1 SGHTA and CDR2 FQGTGA. The CDR3: CASSLRGGDEQYF. CDR3 DNA: TGTGCCAGCAGCCTCCGGGGGGGGGACGAGCAGTACTTC.

The rearrangement links TRBV28 to TRBJ1-4, with D uncertain. The V gene lost 3 bases and the J gene lost 8 bases, with 10 bases spanning the gap. The CDR3 is 13 amino acids. Germline values: CDR1 MDHEN, CDR2 SYDVKM. The CDR3 sequence is CASSFLPQEKLFF. CDR3 DNA sequence: TGTGCCAGCAGTTTCTTGCCGCAGGAAAAACTGTTTTTT. Based on the CDR3 plus reference TRBV28 and TRBJ1-4, the full variable domain is DVKVTQSSRYLVKRTGEKVFLECVQDMDHENMFWYRQDPGLGLRLIYFSYDVKMKEKGDIPEGYSVSREKKERFSLILESASTNQTSMYLCASSFLPQEKLFFGSGTQLSVL.

The chain joins TRBV29-1 to TRBJ2-3; D is ambiguous. V was shortened by 6 bases and J by 0 bases, with 13 bases between the two germline ends. The CDR3 has 14 residues. Germline CDR1 SQVTM, CDR2 ANQGSEA. The CDR3 sequence is CSVSSQSSTDTQYF. Here the CDR3 DNA reads TGCAGCGTATCATCCCAGTCTAGCACAGATACGCAGTATTTT.

J is TRBJ2-1 and V is TRBV11-3; D not resolved. The CDR3 is made up of 13 amino acids. The germline CDR1 and CDR2 sequences are SGHNT and YENEEA. The germline V and J ends were trimmed by 2 bases and 0 bases, with 2 bases remaining between them. CDR3 nucleotide sequence: TGTGCCAGCAGCTTAAACTCCTACAATGAGCAGTTCTTC. Translation: CASSLNSYNEQFF.

In DNA form, the CDR3 reads TGTGCCAGCAGCCACAACTTGGAAGAGACCCAGTACTTC. It translates to CASSHNLEETQYF. V usage is TRBV3-1 and J usage is TRBJ2-5, with no clear D. The CDR3 contains 13 residues. Trimming took 3 bases from V and 3 from J, leaving 8 bases between them. Germline V CDR1 and CDR2: LGHDT, YNNKEL (reference sequence).

The genes are TRBV28 and TRBJ1-1; 9 bases are a match to TRBD1. This CDR3 is 16 amino acids long. J gave up 7 bases and V 1 base, and 10 bases lay outside the gene matches. CDR1 and CDR2 from the germline V gene are MDHEN and SYDVKM. CDR3: CASSLSTGGGIGEAFF. DNA of the CDR3: TGTGCCAGCAGTTTATCGACAGGGGGGGGTATCGGTGAAGCTTTCTTT.

The sample holds a few counts of this clonotype. Mismatch with germline at one junction end may stem from a read error. This chain connects TRBV20-1 to TRBJ2-5; D perhaps matches TRBD2 (6 bases). CDR3 length: 15 amino acids. Germline loops: CDR1 DFQATT, CDR2 SNEGSKA (reference sequence). The CDR3 sequence is CSAGERSSGQETQYF. The CDR3 DNA reads as TGCAGTGCTGGAGAGAGGAGTAGCGGTCAAGAGACCCAGTACTTC.

The chain combines TRBV20-1 with TRBJ2-1, with 8 bases identical to TRBD1. The CDR3 length is 15 residues. CDR1 is DFQATT and CDR2 is SNEGSKA in the germline V gene (reference sequence). The junction had 11 bases not matched to a gene; V was cut back by 8 bases and J by 2 bases. This CDR3 is CSPGAGGATYNEQFF. For the CDR3, the DNA is TGCAGTCCCGGGGCAGGGGGCGCGACCTACAATGAGCAGTTCTTC.

V is TRBV11-2 and J is TRBJ1-1, with 8 bases fitting TRBD1. The ends lost 4 bases at V and 10 bases at J; junction bases unmatched: 8. Germline values: CDR1 SGHAT, CDR2 FQNNGV. CDR3 size: 13 residues. As DNA, the CDR3 is TGTGCCAGCAGCTCACGGACAGGGATCTCAGCTTTCTTT. It encodes CASSSRTGISAFF.

The gene calls are TRBV6-4 and TRBJ2-7; D is possibly TRBD2 (6 bases). There are 16 residues in the CDR3. V was trimmed by 2 bases and J by 3 bases, leaving 17 bases between them. CDR1 is MRHNA and CDR2 is SNTAGT in the germline V gene. CDR3 amino acids: CASSDPRSGGIYEQYF. The CDR3 nucleotides are TGTGCCAGCAGTGACCCGCGTTCTGGAGGGATCTACGAGCAGTACTTC.

This sequence joins TRBV6-4 and TRBJ1-5; D remains unclear. CDR1 and CDR2 from the germline V gene are MRHNA and SNTAGT. V gave up 4 bases and J gave up 0 bases, with 4 bases separating them. This CDR3 comprises 13 residues. The CDR3 DNA follows: TGTGCCAGCAGTGTTTATAGCAATCAGCCCCAGCATTTT. Encoded protein: CASSVYSNQPQHF.

The chain uses TRBV7-9 and TRBJ1-1; no definite D call. This CDR3 region has 14 residues. Germline V gives CDR1 SEHNR, CDR2 FQNEAQ (reference sequence). V was shortened by 1 base and J by 5 bases, with 11 bases between the two germline ends. The CDR3 nucleotides are TGTGCCAGCAGCTTAGGAGGGAGGGAGACTGAAGCTTTCTTT. Translating gives CASSLGGRETEAFF.

The J gene is TRBJ2-1, the V gene TRBV9, with 7 bases lining up with TRBD2. The CDR3 extends over 16 amino acids. Germline V gene sequence: CDR1 SGDLS, CDR2 YYNGEE. The trim removed 3 bases at V and 5 bases at J, leaving 11 bases unmatched. In nucleotides, the CDR3 is TGTGCCAGCAGCGCCCGACTAGCCGACGTTCACAATGAGCAGTTCTTC. It specifies CASSARLADVHNEQFF.

This clonotype was seen once. J is TRBJ2-5 and V is TRBV5-1, with 12 bases lining up with TRBD2. J lost 3 bases, V lost 0 bases, and 3 bases had no gene match. This CDR3 is built from 16 residues. In germline, CDR1 is SGHRS, CDR2 YFSETQ. The CDR3 nucleotides are TGCGCCAGCAGCTTGGTGCTAGCGGGAGGGGAAGAGACCCAGTACTTC. Translation gives CASSLVLAGGEETQYF.

This sequence joins TRBV30 and TRBJ1-6; D is uncertain. Germline V gives CDR1 GTSNPN, CDR2 SVGIG (reference sequence). The germline V and J ends were trimmed by 4 bases and 6 bases, with 19 bases remaining between them. CDR3 length: 16 amino acids. The CDR3 DNA sequence: TGTGCCTGGACTCATCATCATCTCAGCCCTAATTCACCCCTCCACTTT. Amino acids: CAWTHHHLSPNSPLHF.

The chain joins TRBV15 to TRBJ1-3, with D uncertain. Trimming left V 3 bases short and J 2 bases short, with 2 bases between. Germline assignment: CDR1 LNHNV and CDR2 YYDKDF (reference sequence). This CDR3 comprises 12 residues. The CDR3 spells CATSRTGNTIYF. CDR3 nucleotide sequence: TGTGCCACCAGCAGGACTGGAAACACCATATATTTT.

V and J are TRBV12-3 or TRBV12-4 and TRBJ2-5; 9 nucleotides match TRBD1. With 6 bases clipped from V and 2 bases from J, the junction kept 7 bases outside the gene matches. The CDR3 has 15 residues. CDR3 in amino acids: CASSVDRGSQETQYF. The DNA of the CDR3 is TGTGCCAGCAGCGTAGACAGGGGGTCACAAGAGACCCAGTACTTC.